This T cell receptor beta chain stems from a study of CD8+ T cells in alopecia areata. Study-wide background: Treatment with tofacitinib (6 to 18 months) was followed by 6 months off drug. Study-level results: With tofacitinib ongoing, many expanded lesional clones persisted in both scalp and blood.

Sample treatment: oral pan-JAK inhibitor, 5-10 mg twice daily. In the case of this clone: What it binds is not known.

Sequencing relied on a cDNA template that was reverse transcribed from extracted RNA. Only in-frame clones appear in the TCRdb table, and some are missing; sequencing was by immunoSEQ multiplex PCR. Here the sample spans 95,000 to 100,000 clones, about 60% being singletons. The source is a human donor with alopecia areata. Sequencing was performed on CD8+ T cells sorted from blood, taken at approximately week 55, from a patient treated with tofacitinib.

CDR3 nucleotides: TGCAGCGTTGGAAAGGACCGCGTCTATGAAAAACTGTTTTTT. It encodes CSVGKDRVYEKLFF. V and J are TRBV29-1 and TRBJ1-4; D is uncertain. V shed 4 bases and J shed 6 bases, with 15 bases lying between them. Germline CDR1 reads SQVTM; CDR2 reads ANQGSEA. The CDR3 runs to 14 residues.